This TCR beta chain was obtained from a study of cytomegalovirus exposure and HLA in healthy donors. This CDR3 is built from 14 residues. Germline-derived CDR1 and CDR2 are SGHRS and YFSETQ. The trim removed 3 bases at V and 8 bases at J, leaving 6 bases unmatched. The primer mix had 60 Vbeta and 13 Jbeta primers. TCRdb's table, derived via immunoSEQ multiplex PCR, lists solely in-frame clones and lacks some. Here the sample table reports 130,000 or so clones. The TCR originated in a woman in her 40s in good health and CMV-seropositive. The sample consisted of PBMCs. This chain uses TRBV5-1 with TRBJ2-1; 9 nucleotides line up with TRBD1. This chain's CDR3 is CASSYRDRAHEQFF. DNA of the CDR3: TGCGCCAGCAGCTACCGGGACAGGGCACATGAGCAGTTCTTC.